Presented here are 22 T cell receptor beta chains from one specimen sequenced in a study of Ad26.COV2.S vaccination and SARS-CoV-2 variants. As to treatment: approximately 18 received Ad26.COV2.S at low or high dose, single or two shots; about 5 received placebo; per-sample allocation not given. The investigators took samples on day 63 after the first vaccine or placebo injection. The data were produced by immunoSEQ multiplex PCR, yet TCRdb's version contains in-frame clones alone and is incomplete. The sample yields more than 300,000 clones, 85% seen once. The sample in question was peripheral blood, obtained in a trial of Ad26.COV2.S vaccine versus placebo. All receptors derive from a person aged 18 to 59 who received the Ad26.COV2.S COVID-19 vaccine or a placebo.

Turning to this clone: This sample also contains other DNA sequences that code for the same CDR3. The chain uses TRBV5-1 and TRBJ1-2; D is possibly TRBD1 (5 bases). The V gene lost 4 bases and the J gene lost 2 bases, with 15 bases spanning the gap. CDR3 size: 15 residues. The germline gives CDR1 SGHRS, CDR2 YFSETQ. For the CDR3, the DNA is TGCGCCAGCAGCCCGGGGCAGCTCCTCAACTATGGCTACACCTTC. Protein: CASSPGQLLNYGYTF.

The chain uses TRBV5-5 and TRBJ1-3; D unclear. Trimming took 2 bases from V and 0 from J, leaving 9 bases between them. The CDR3 is made up of 15 amino acids. Germline CDR1 and CDR2: SGHKS and YYEKEE (reference sequence). CDR3 in DNA: TGTGCCAGCAGCTTTTTGCCGCGCTCTGGAAACACCATATATTTT. Protein product: CASSFLPRSGNTIYF.

The V and J genes are TRBV6-5 and TRBJ1-2; D not certain. With 1 base removed from V and 7 bases from J, the gap between germline ends came to 10 bases. CDR3 length equals 13 residues. CDR1 and CDR2 from the germline V gene are MNHEY and SVGAGI. In nucleotides, the CDR3 is TGTGCCAGCAGTTACTTTACGGGCTCTGGCTACACCTTC. It is translated as CASSYFTGSGYTF.

Here the CDR3 DNA reads TGTGCCAGCACCATGGGGGCAGACCAAGAGACCCAGTACTTC. Translated, it gives CASTMGADQETQYF. The rearrangement joins TRBV28 to TRBJ2-5, with a tentative D call TRBD1 (6 bases). Trimming took off 7 bases at V and 0 bases at J, with 12 bases between the two ends. The CDR3 totals 14 residues. The V gene's germline CDR1 is MDHEN and CDR2 SYDVKM.

CDR3 sequence reads: CASSLSWTGYGYTF. The CDR3 DNA is TGTGCCAGCAGTTTATCCTGGACCGGCTATGGCTACACCTTC. The chain carries TRBV28 and TRBJ1-2; D remains ambiguous. V was clipped by 1 base and J by 4 bases, with 10 bases between them. Germline V gene sequence: CDR1 MDHEN, CDR2 SYDVKM. This CDR3 region has 14 residues.

This rearrangement joins TRBV5-1 to TRBJ1-1; the D is unclear. The germline V gene encodes CDR1 SGHRS and CDR2 YFSETQ. Trimming pared 7 bases from V and 5 bases from J, leaving 18 bases between. The CDR3 loop spans 14 amino acids. The CDR3 DNA is TGCGCCAGCCGGAGCGGGTCGGGTTCAACTGAAGCTTTCTTT. Translated, it gives CASRSGSGSTEAFF.

The chain links TRBV5-5 to TRBJ1-3; D unresolved. The CDR3 runs to 14 residues. The V gene's germline CDR1 is SGHKS and CDR2 YYEKEE (reference sequence). Deletions cut 4 bases from V and 3 bases from J, with 11 bases between. The CDR3 DNA sequence: TGTGCCAGCAGCCCAGGACCGGGTGGAAACACCATATATTTT. Its protein product is CASSPGPGGNTIYF.

V and J are TRBV7-8 and TRBJ2-3; 8 nucleotides match TRBD1. J was trimmed by 4 bases and V by 5 bases; bases with no gene match: 11. This CDR3 region has 16 residues. Germline lookup yields CDR1 SGHVS and CDR2 FQNEAQ. For the CDR3, the DNA is TGTGCCAGCAGCATCCACGGGCAGGGGGCCGCAGATACGCAGTATTTT. As protein: CASSIHGQGAADTQYF.

The J gene is TRBJ1-1, the V gene TRBV4-2; 11 bases match TRBD1. The CDR3 totals 16 residues. In germline, CDR1 is LGHNA, CDR2 YNFKEQ. V shed 0 bases, J shed 3 bases, and the junction held 3 bases outside the gene matches. CDR3 coding DNA: TGTGCCAGCAGCCAAGATGGGACAGGGGGATACACTGAAGCTTTCTTT. Its translation is CASSQDGTGGYTEAFF.

The chain joins TRBV5-1 to TRBJ2-3; 13 nucleotides line up with TRBD2. The CDR3 is 15 residues long. Trimming at V came to 3 bases and at J to 3 bases, leaving 1 base not matched to a gene. CDR1 and CDR2 (germline): SGHRS, YFSETQ. DNA for the CDR3: TGCGCCAGCAGCTCGGGACTAGCGGGAACAGATACGCAGTATTTT. Residues: CASSSGLAGTDTQYF.

This clone occurred a few times. The chain couples TRBV19 to TRBJ1-2; D uncertain. The CDR3 has 15 residues. V lost 2 bases to trimming and J lost 7 bases, with 17 bases between them. Per the germline V gene, CDR1 is LNHDA and CDR2 is SQIVND (reference sequence). CDR3 sequence reads: CASSISSAAPSGYTF. The CDR3 bases are TGTGCCAGTAGTATAAGTTCCGCGGCCCCGAGTGGCTACACCTTC.

The genes are TRBV5-5 and TRBJ2-5, with 8 bases identical to TRBD2. This CDR3 has 15 residues. The V and J ends lost 2 bases and 5 bases, in that order; junction bases with no gene match: 8. The germline gives CDR1 SGHKS, CDR2 YYEKEE (reference sequence). In DNA, the CDR3 is TGTGCCAGCAGCTTAAACGCGGGGGGCGGGGAGACCCAGTACTTC. This encodes CASSLNAGGGETQYF.

This clone was seen a handful of times. V is TRBV10-1 and J is TRBJ2-2; D ambiguous. The CDR3 spans 13 residues. V was cut by 5 bases and J by 2 bases, with 6 bases left in between. The germline V gene encodes CDR1 WNHNN and CDR2 SYGVQD (reference sequence). CDR3 sequence: CASSRTNTGELFF. The CDR3 nucleotides are TGCGCCAGCAGTCGCACTAACACCGGGGAGCTGTTTTTT.

This sequence joins TRBV2 and TRBJ2-7; TRBD1 aligns across 10 bases. J lost 6 bases, V lost 5 bases, and 10 bases had no gene match. Germline V gene sequence: CDR1 SNHLY, CDR2 FYNNEI. CDR3 size: 15 residues. For the CDR3, the DNA is TGTGCCAGCAGTAAATTAAGGACAGGGGGGATCGAGCAGTACTTC. It translates to CASSKLRTGGIEQYF.

The count of this clone is one. The chain links TRBV5-1 to TRBJ2-7, with D maybe TRBD1 (5 bases). The V end lost 0 bases, the J end lost 3 bases, and 13 bases lay between the germline ends. Germline CDR1 and CDR2: SGHRS and YFSETQ. The CDR3 has 15 residues. CDR3 DNA sequence: TGCGCCAGCAGCTTGGAGGGGTTACAGATCTACGAGCAGTACTTC. Amino acid sequence: CASSLEGLQIYEQYF.

There are a few counts of this clone. This chain joins TRBV29-1 and TRBJ2-2; D is unresolved. Trimming took 3 bases from V and 2 from J, leaving 4 bases between them. Germline V gene sequence: CDR1 SQVTM, CDR2 ANQGSEA. This CDR3 has 12 amino acids. In DNA form, the CDR3 reads TGCAGCGTTGAGCCCAACACCGGGGAGCTGTTTTTT. This translates into CSVEPNTGELFF.

This clone was seen a few times. The chain uses TRBV28 and TRBJ1-5; 7 positions match TRBD1. V was pared by 6 bases and J by 0 bases, with 5 bases of the junction left unmatched. CDR1 and CDR2 (germline): MDHEN, SYDVKM. The CDR3 totals 15 residues. The CDR3 region has the DNA TGTGCCAGCAGGGGGACAGCGTATAGCAATCAGCCCCAGCATTTT. This translates into CASRGTAYSNQPQHF.

In regard to this clone: The same CDR3 arises from other DNA sequences in this sample as well. This chain connects TRBV9 to TRBJ1-3; no firm D call. V shed 0 bases and J shed 0 bases, with 4 bases lying between them. The CDR3 spans 14 residues. Germline CDR1 SGDLS, CDR2 YYNGEE. Here the CDR3 DNA reads TGTGCCAGCAGCGTAGGAGTCTCTGGAAACACCATATATTTT. It yields the protein CASSVGVSGNTIYF.

CDR3 residues: CASSPTYDQPQHF. The CDR3, as DNA: TGTGCCAGCTCACCGACCTATGATCAGCCCCAGCATTTT. This chain uses TRBV18 with TRBJ1-5; D ambiguous. The V end lost 3 bases, the J end lost 5 bases, and 8 bases lay between the germline ends. The germline CDR1 and CDR2 sequences are KGHSH and LQKENI. The CDR3 is 13 amino acids.

This sequence joins TRBV2 and TRBJ1-6; maybe TRBD1 (6 bases). Per germline, CDR1 SNHLY and CDR2 FYNNEI. The CDR3 totals 15 residues. The V gene lost 5 bases and the J gene lost 8 bases, with 16 bases spanning the gap. CDR3: CASSHKQGADSPLHF. CDR3 DNA: TGTGCCAGCAGTCATAAACAGGGCGCGGATTCACCCCTCCACTTT.

This CDR3 reads CAWRRQGGDQPQHF. The CDR3 DNA sequence: TGTGCCTGGAGACGACAGGGGGGGGATCAGCCCCAGCATTTT. The chain employs TRBV30 and TRBJ1-5; 9 bases agree with TRBD1. Unmatched junction bases numbered 5, after V lost 3 bases and J lost 5 bases. The CDR3 loop spans 14 amino acids. Germline CDR1 is GTSNPN and CDR2 is SVGIG (reference sequence).

This sequence joins TRBV6-5 and TRBJ1-2; D unclear. Germline CDR1 MNHEY, CDR2 SVGAGI. The germline V and J ends were trimmed by 5 bases and 5 bases, with 12 bases remaining between them. The CDR3 consists of 13 residues. CDR3 coding DNA: TGTGCCAGCAGTCGGTCCCGAGGTTATGGCTACACCTTC. It codes for CASSRSRGYGYTF.